This TCR beta chain originates from a study of blood T cell repertoires in COVID-19. Study overall: Donors in the United States, Italy and Spain gave samples during acute or convalescent COVID-19.

Enrollees, 18 to 89 years old, lived in 24 US areas. Cohorts were determined from participant-reported clinical history. Original handling: Nucleated cell number was recorded as an estimate derived from reference gene primer amplification. Using immunoSEQ multiplex PCR, the repertoire was profiled, and TCRdb retains in-frame clones only, with some absent. D and trimming were read from the DNA, whereas the V and J calls and clone size are those reported in that table. This sample has a few hundred thousand clones, with about 90% found just once. The sample taken for sequencing was PBMCs or T cells enriched from blood (not recorded which). The clonotype originates from a human donor in a cohort exposed to, infected with or recovered from COVID-19 (not recorded which). The donor label of this sample is uncertain.

Here the CDR3 reads CASSEGMGQLGQPQHF. As DNA, the CDR3 is TGTGCCAGCAGTGAAGGTATGGGGCAGTTGGGCCAGCCCCAGCATTTT. V gene TRBV2 combines with J gene TRBJ1-5, with D possibly matching TRBD1 (5 bases). CDR1 and CDR2 (germline): SNHLY, FYNNEI. Trimming stripped 1 base from V and 7 bases from J, with 17 bases between. The CDR3 length is 16 residues. The whole variable domain, remainder taken from reference TRBV2 and TRBJ1-5, is EPEVTQTPSHQVTQMGQEVILRCVPISNHLYFYWYRQILGQKVEFLVSFYNNEISEKSEIFDDQFSVERPDGSNFTLKIRSTKLEDSAMYFCASSEGMGQLGQPQHFGDGTRLSIL.